The 21 T cell receptor beta chains below all came from one sample that was sequenced in a study of cytomegalovirus exposure and HLA in healthy donors. PCR primers comprised 60 Vbeta and 13 Jbeta primers. Assay used: immunoSEQ multiplex PCR; TCRdb lists only in-frame clones, some missing. Found here are over 150,000 clones, 70% to 90% of them singletons; the top ten hold 0.65% to 0.9%. The sample comprised PBMCs. Every receptor here comes from a woman in her thirties in good health and CMV-seronegative.

The V and J genes are TRBV7-2 and TRBJ2-5, with 7 bases aligning to TRBD2. This CDR3 has 16 amino acids. Germline CDR1 is SGHTA and CDR2 is FQGNSA. V lost 5 bases to trimming and J lost 2 bases; unmatched junction nucleotides: 11. The CDR3 region is CASSPRLAKKQETQYF. The CDR3 DNA reads TGTGCCAGCAGCCCCAGACTAGCTAAAAAACAAGAGACCCAGTACTTC.

The chain couples TRBV11-3 to TRBJ1-3; 8 nucleotides line up with TRBD1. The germline V gene encodes CDR1 SGHNT and CDR2 YENEEA. This CDR3 region has 14 residues. J was trimmed by 3 bases and V by 5 bases; bases with no gene match: 3. The CDR3 region has the DNA TGTGCCAGCAGCCCAGGGGGCAGTGGAAACACCATATATTTT. Translated: CASSPGGSGNTIYF.

Note on this clone: Other DNA sequences in the same sample also yield this CDR3. The chain combines TRBV6-1 with TRBJ2-1; D not certain. CDR1 is MNHNS and CDR2 is SASEGT in the germline V gene. V was cut by 2 bases and J by 2 bases, with 10 bases left in between. The CDR3 loop spans 15 amino acids. CDR3 in amino acids: CASSEPGEAYNEQFF. The CDR3 DNA reads as TGTGCCAGCAGTGAACCCGGTGAAGCCTACAATGAGCAGTTCTTC.

The gene calls are TRBV2 and TRBJ2-1; 12 positions agree with TRBD2. Trimming removed 7 bases from V and 14 bases from J; junction bases left unmatched: 15. CDR1 and CDR2 (germline): SNHLY, FYNNEI. CDR3 size: 15 residues. Written as DNA, the CDR3 is TGTGCCAGCAACGCGCATCTAGCGGGAGGGCCTTCGGAGTTCTTC. Translating it yields CASNAHLAGGPSEFF.

The chain has TRBV7-8 and TRBJ2-5, with TRBD1 matching 7 bases. The CDR3 sequence is 13 residues long. Per germline, CDR1 SGHVS and CDR2 FQNEAQ. V lost 2 bases and J lost 4; bases outside the gene matches: 1. The CDR3 region has the DNA TGTGCCAGCAGCTTAAGGGGGCCAGAGACCCAGTACTTC. Translated: CASSLRGPETQYF. The variable domain in full, with the rest retrieved from reference TRBV7-8 and TRBJ2-5, is GAGVSQSPRYKVAKRGQDVALRCDPISGHVSLFWYQQALGQGPEFLTYFQNEAQLDKSGLPSDRFFAERPEGSVSTLKIQRTQQEDSAVYLCASSLRGPETQYFGPGTRLLVL.

At least ten counts were recorded for this clone. The chain carries TRBV6-1 and TRBJ1-3, with unresolved D. Trimming shortened V by 3 bases and J by 0 bases, and 3 bases separated the two germline ends. CDR1 is MNHNS and CDR2 is SASEGT in the germline V gene. The CDR3 contains 13 residues. CDR3 DNA sequence: TGTGCCAGCAGTGAGAGCTCTGGAAACACCATATATTTT. Translating it yields CASSESSGNTIYF.

The V gene is TRBV18, the J gene TRBJ1-3; D gene ambiguous. CDR1 is KGHSH, CDR2 LQKENI, per germline. This CDR3 has 15 amino acids. Deletions cut 0 bases from V and 4 bases from J, with 10 bases between. CDR3 coding DNA: TGTGCCAGCTCACCACCGTCAGTACAAGGAAACACCATATATTTT. Protein: CASSPPSVQGNTIYF.

The J gene is TRBJ2-7, the V gene TRBV27, with 7 bases fitting TRBD1. The germline gives CDR1 MNHEY, CDR2 SMNVEV (reference sequence). Trimming removed 4 bases from V and 5 bases from J; junction bases left unmatched: 11. The CDR3 extends over 15 amino acids. The CDR3, as DNA: TGTGCCAGCAGTTCCACAGGGGCGAGGGTCCACGAGCAGTACTTC. It codes for CASSSTGARVHEQYF.

This chain links TRBV9 with TRBJ2-5, with 11 bases lining up with TRBD2. V shed 3 bases, J shed 5 bases, and the junction held 6 bases outside the gene matches. This CDR3 has 15 residues. CDR1 SGDLS and CDR2 YYNGEE come from the germline V gene. The CDR3 region has the DNA TGTGCCAGCAGCGGTCATAGCGGGAGGGATGAGACCCAGTACTTC. Translation gives CASSGHSGRDETQYF.

This sequence joins TRBV6-6 and TRBJ2-1; no reliable D call. The CDR3 is made up of 14 amino acids. Germline CDR1 and CDR2: MNHNY and SVGAGI (reference sequence). V lost 4 bases and J 5 bases, leaving 12 bases between the germline ends. The chain's CDR3 is CASSSPPSDNEQFF. Written as DNA, the CDR3 is TGTGCCAGCAGTTCCCCCCCGAGCGACAATGAGCAGTTCTTC.

The rearrangement links TRBV18 to TRBJ1-6; D ambiguous. Per the germline V gene, CDR1 is KGHSH and CDR2 is LQKENI. V was clipped by 6 bases and J by 7 bases, with 13 bases between them. The CDR3 spans 14 residues. The CDR3 DNA follows: TGTGCCAGCTCTCCCCAGGCTAACAATTCACCCCTCCACTTT. The encoded protein is CASSPQANNSPLHF.

This chain connects TRBV9 to TRBJ2-4; 10 nucleotides agree with TRBD2. The germline V gene has CDR1 SGDLS and CDR2 YYNGEE. Trimming cost V 0 bases and J 5 bases; bases outside gene matches: 5. The CDR3 runs to 16 residues. The CDR3 protein is CASSVGPSGGQNIQYF. DNA for the CDR3: TGTGCCAGCAGCGTAGGGCCTAGCGGGGGCCAAAACATTCAGTACTTC.

This chain links TRBV5-6 with TRBJ1-2; 8 bases agree with TRBD1. The trim removed 4 bases at V and 0 bases at J, leaving 8 bases unmatched. This CDR3 spans 16 amino acids. The V gene's germline CDR1 is SGHDT and CDR2 YYEEEE. CDR3: CASSRGQVTANYGYTF. CDR3 nucleotides: TGTGCCAGCAGCCGGGGACAGGTGACAGCTAACTATGGCTACACCTTC.

The chain combines TRBV19 with TRBJ2-1, with 9 nucleotides matching TRBD1. The V segment lost 3 bases and the J segment 9 bases; nucleotides outside the gene matches: 6. The CDR3 sequence is 14 residues long. Germline V gene sequence: CDR1 LNHDA, CDR2 SQIVND (reference sequence). Written as DNA, the CDR3 is TGTGCCAGTAGTATGGGACAGGGATGGGGTGAGCAGTTCTTC. It is translated as CASSMGQGWGEQFF.

The chain is built from TRBV5-1 and TRBJ2-7; D is possibly TRBD2 (5 bases). There are 12 residues in the CDR3. The ends were cut back, 3 bases at V and 7 bases at J, with 11 bases in the middle. The germline CDR1 and CDR2 sequences are SGHRS and YFSETQ. The CDR3, as DNA: TGCGCCAGCAGCTACAGCGGTCAGGAGCAGTACTTC. Translation gives CASSYSGQEQYF.

This sequence joins TRBV19 and TRBJ2-5; 8 bases are a match to TRBD1. This CDR3 contains 15 residues. Germline lookup yields CDR1 LNHDA and CDR2 SQIVND (reference sequence). The junction had 10 bases not matched to a gene; V was cut back by 5 bases and J by 5 bases. The CDR3 is CASSASGQGYETQYF. The CDR3 DNA reads TGTGCCAGTAGTGCAAGCGGACAGGGTTACGAGACCCAGTACTTC.

V gene TRBV7-3 combines with J gene TRBJ1-2, with unresolved D. The CDR3 extends over 13 amino acids. Germline V lookup: CDR1 SGHTA, CDR2 FQGTGA. Trimming took 1 base from V and 6 from J, leaving 9 bases between them. The CDR3 DNA reads TGTGCCAGCAGCTTAAACTGGGGAGATGGCTACACCTTC. The encoded protein is CASSLNWGDGYTF.

The chain uses TRBV5-1 and TRBJ2-3; D perhaps matches TRBD2 (5 bases). V shed 6 bases and J shed 6 bases, with 11 bases lying between them. Germline lookup yields CDR1 SGHRS and CDR2 YFSETQ. The CDR3 length is 12 residues. The CDR3, as DNA: TGCGCCAGCACCCTGACTATGGATACGCAGTATTTT. It specifies CASTLTMDTQYF.

CDR3 residues: CASNGLGAYNEQFF. CDR3 nucleotides: TGTGCCAGCAACGGACTAGGGGCCTACAATGAGCAGTTCTTC. The rearrangement links TRBV13 to TRBJ2-1; TRBD2 matches at 7 bases. Germline values: CDR1 PRHDT, CDR2 FYEKMQ (reference sequence). This CDR3 is built from 14 residues. Trimming took 7 bases from V and 2 from J; bases not matched to a gene: 5.

This clone occurred once. V gene TRBV19 combines with J gene TRBJ2-7; possible D gene TRBD1, 7 bases. Germline V lookup: CDR1 LNHDA, CDR2 SQIVND (reference sequence). This CDR3 region has 17 residues. V was shortened by 3 bases and J by 5 bases, with 23 bases between the two germline ends. The CDR3 loop reads CASSIYRGTDSFHEQYF. The CDR3 region has the DNA TGTGCCAGTAGTATTTATCGGGGGACAGACTCCTTCCACGAGCAGTACTTC.

On this clone: The same CDR3 also results from other DNA sequences found in this sample. This sequence joins TRBV10-3 and TRBJ1-1; possible D gene TRBD1, 5 bases. The V gene lost 0 bases and the J gene lost 4 bases, with 15 bases spanning the gap. The CDR3 is 16 amino acids. Germline loops: CDR1 ENHRY, CDR2 SYGVKD. The CDR3 region is CAISESWGGGGTEAFF. DNA for the CDR3: TGTGCCATCAGTGAGTCTTGGGGGGGAGGAGGCACTGAAGCTTTCTTT.